This TCR beta chain was recorded in a study of shared clonotypes between healthy human individuals. Findings of the study overall: Few donors restricted represented genetic and exposure-history diversity.

This CDR3 is 16 amino acids long. CDR1 MGHRA and CDR2 YSYEKL come from the germline V gene. The V end was cut by 1 base, the J end by 2 bases, with 14 bases between. Genomic DNA (from each subset) was split evenly across several immunoSEQ plates. Profiling relied on immunoSEQ multiplex PCR, and the TCRdb table lists in-frame clones only, not all of them. Of more than 600,000 clones in the sample, around 90% were seen once. Concerning this clone: The antigen is undetermined.

Only CD45RO-negative cells positively selected for CCR7 counted as naive CD8 cells, so terminally differentiated effector memory CD45RA+ cells were excluded. This chain joins TRBV4-1 and TRBJ1-1, with D perhaps matching TRBD1 (6 bases). The sequenced sample was naive CD8+ T cells sorted from blood. This clonotype was obtained from a young man in good health. CDR3 coding DNA: TGCGCCAGCAGCCAAGTGGGGGGGCTAAGCAACACTGAAGCTTTCTTT. Protein product: CASSQVGGLSNTEAFF.